This T cell receptor (beta chain) appears in the sequencing data of a study of regulatory T cells in long-lasting Graves disease. Overall study results and limits: Public clonotype sharing was higher in persistent than newly diagnosed patients. Persistent-disease Graves' patients showed less TCR diversity than new cases.

Combining iRepertoire HTBI primers with Arm-PCR of CDR3 regions, the authors built TCR beta libraries. One entry per CDR3 protein, called by TCRdb with MiXCR from the multiplex PCR reads. Seen here are about 470,000 distinct CDR3 sequences, around 21% observed once, and the top ten hold 7.8%. The germline gives CDR1 MNHEY, CDR2 SVGAGI. CDR3 length: 15 residues. Deletions cut 4 bases from V and 0 bases from J, with 13 bases between. This clonotype was detected many times. Antigen: not known. The time point denotes: persistent/refractory GD, antithyroid drugs over 5 years with positive TRAb. PBMC RNA served as the TCR library source.

This sequence joins TRBV6-5 and TRBJ2-7; unclear D gene. The receptor's source is a female donor with Graves disease. The input for sequencing was peripheral blood mononuclear cells (PBMCs), taken when the disease was refractory, from a patient treated with antithyroid drugs. CDR3 loop: CASSWGSGSSYEQYF. CDR3 nucleotides: TGTGCCAGCAGTTGGGGATCCGGTAGCTCCTACGAGCAGTACTTC.